This passage covers 5 T cell receptor beta chains from one sample sequenced in a study of preoperative IRX-2 immunotherapy in early breast cancer. Treatment in this sample: preoperative locoregional IRX-2 cytokine immunotherapy. Sequencing used immunoSEQ multiplex PCR; TCRdb keeps in-frame clones, though not all of them. The table shows approximately 27,000 clones, with 75% to 90% occurring only once. The sample was lymph node tissue, taken after IRX-2 immunotherapy. The receptor source for this set is a human donor with breast cancer.

This chain connects TRBV12-5 to TRBJ1-2, with D possibly matching TRBD1 (6 bases). CDR1 and CDR2 (germline): LGHNT, FRNRAP. Deletions cut 1 base from V and 6 bases from J, with 9 bases between. The CDR3 is made up of 13 amino acids. This chain's CDR3 is CASGLGGQHGYTF. The CDR3 DNA sequence: TGTGCTAGTGGTTTGGGGGGGCAGCATGGCTACACCTTC.

The V gene is TRBV19, the J gene TRBJ1-6; 7 nucleotides align to TRBD1. The length of the CDR3 is 14 residues. Germline CDR1 is LNHDA and CDR2 is SQIVND (reference sequence). V lost 8 bases to trimming and J lost 4 bases; unmatched junction nucleotides: 5. The CDR3 region has the DNA TGTGCCAGTTCCCGGGACAGTTATAATTCACCCCTCCACTTT. Protein product: CASSRDSYNSPLHF.

This clone was seen only once. The chain combines TRBV28 with TRBJ2-3; a weak D match, TRBD2 (6 bases). The CDR3 is made up of 14 amino acids. The V gene lost 2 bases and the J gene lost 6 bases, with 12 bases spanning the gap. CDR1 and CDR2 from the germline V gene are MDHEN and SYDVKM. This CDR3 reads CASSLRGTADTQYF. CDR3 DNA sequence: TGTGCCAGCAGTTTACGCGGGACGGCGGATACGCAGTATTTT. The entire variable domain, with the rest obtained from reference TRBV28 and TRBJ2-3, is as follows: DVKVTQSSRYLVKRTGEKVFLECVQDMDHENMFWYRQDPGLGLRLIYFSYDVKMKEKGDIPEGYSVSREKKERFSLILESASTNQTSMYLCASSLRGTADTQYFGPGTRLTVL.

This chain links TRBV6-7 with TRBJ2-7, with 9 bases fitting TRBD2. TRBV6-7 has ORF status, its function being uncertain. The CDR3 loop spans 13 amino acids. The V and J ends lost 6 bases and 3 bases, in that order; junction bases with no gene match: 3. CDR3 nucleotides: TGTGCCAGCAGGAGCGGGGGGCGCTACGAGCAGTACTTC. Its protein product is CASRSGGRYEQYF.

This clone has a handful of counts. The chain combines TRBV14 with TRBJ2-7; the D is unclear. Germline V gene data show CDR1 as SGHDN and CDR2 as FVKESK. The CDR3 extends over 13 amino acids. V was trimmed by 6 bases and J by 3 bases, leaving 12 bases between them. As DNA, the CDR3 is TGTGCCAGCAGACAAACCCACAACTACGAGCAGTACTTC. As protein: CASRQTHNYEQYF.